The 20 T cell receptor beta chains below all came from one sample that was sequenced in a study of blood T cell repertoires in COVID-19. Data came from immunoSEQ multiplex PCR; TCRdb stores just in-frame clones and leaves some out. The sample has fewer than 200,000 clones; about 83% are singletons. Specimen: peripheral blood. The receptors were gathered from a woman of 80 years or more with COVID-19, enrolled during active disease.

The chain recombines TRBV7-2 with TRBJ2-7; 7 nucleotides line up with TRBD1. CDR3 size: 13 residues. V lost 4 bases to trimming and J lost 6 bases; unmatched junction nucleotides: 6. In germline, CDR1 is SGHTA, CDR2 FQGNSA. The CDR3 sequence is CASSYQQGIEQYF. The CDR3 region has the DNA TGTGCCAGCAGCTACCAACAGGGGATCGAGCAGTACTTC.

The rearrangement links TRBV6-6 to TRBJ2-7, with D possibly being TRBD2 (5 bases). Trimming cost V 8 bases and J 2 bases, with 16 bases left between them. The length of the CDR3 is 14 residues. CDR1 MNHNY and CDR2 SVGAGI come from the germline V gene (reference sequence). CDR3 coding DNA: TGTGCCAGCTCCCGGACCCTAGCACCCTACGAGCAGTACTTC. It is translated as CASSRTLAPYEQYF.

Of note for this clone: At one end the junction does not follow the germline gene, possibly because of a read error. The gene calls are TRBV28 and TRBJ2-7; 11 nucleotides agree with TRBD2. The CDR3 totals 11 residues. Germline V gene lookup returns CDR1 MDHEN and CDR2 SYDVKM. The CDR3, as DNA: TGTGCCAGCAGTTCGATAGCGGGAGGGGTGTTC. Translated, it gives CASSSIAGGVF.

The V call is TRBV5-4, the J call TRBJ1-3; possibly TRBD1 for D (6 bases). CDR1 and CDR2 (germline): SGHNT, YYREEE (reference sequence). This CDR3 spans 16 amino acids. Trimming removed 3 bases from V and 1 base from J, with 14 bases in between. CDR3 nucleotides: TGTGCCAGCAGCTCGGCGTCAGGGACATCTGGAAACACCATATATTTT. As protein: CASSSASGTSGNTIYF.

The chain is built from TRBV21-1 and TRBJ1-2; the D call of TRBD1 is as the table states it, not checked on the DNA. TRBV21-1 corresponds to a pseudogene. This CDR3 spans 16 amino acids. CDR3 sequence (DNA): TGTGCCAGCAGCAAAAAACCCGGGACAGGGCCCGGGGACTACACCTTC. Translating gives CASSKKPGTGPGDYTF.

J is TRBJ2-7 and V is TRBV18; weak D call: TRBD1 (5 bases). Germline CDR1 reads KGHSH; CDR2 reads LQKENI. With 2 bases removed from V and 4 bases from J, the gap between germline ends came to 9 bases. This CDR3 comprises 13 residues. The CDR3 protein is CASSPADTYEQYF. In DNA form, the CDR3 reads TGTGCCAGCTCACCAGCGGACACATACGAGCAGTACTTC.

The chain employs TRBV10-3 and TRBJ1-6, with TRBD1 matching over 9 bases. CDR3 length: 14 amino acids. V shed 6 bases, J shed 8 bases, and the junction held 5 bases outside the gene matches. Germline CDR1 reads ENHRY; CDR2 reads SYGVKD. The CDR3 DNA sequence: TGTGCCATCAGCGGGACAGGGCTTGATTCACCCCTCCACTTT. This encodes CAISGTGLDSPLHF.

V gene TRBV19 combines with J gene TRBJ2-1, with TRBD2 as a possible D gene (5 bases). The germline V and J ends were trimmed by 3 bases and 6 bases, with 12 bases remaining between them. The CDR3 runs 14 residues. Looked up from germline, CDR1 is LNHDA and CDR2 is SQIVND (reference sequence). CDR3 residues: CASSMRVAGNEQFF. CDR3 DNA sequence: TGTGCCAGTAGTATGCGCGTTGCGGGCAATGAGCAGTTCTTC.

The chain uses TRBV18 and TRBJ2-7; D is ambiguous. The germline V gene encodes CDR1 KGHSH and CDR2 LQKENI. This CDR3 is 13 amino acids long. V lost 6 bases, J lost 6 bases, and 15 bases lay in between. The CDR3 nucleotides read TGTGCCAGCTCCCCCTTGGAGAAAGCCGAGCAGTACTTC. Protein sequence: CASSPLEKAEQYF.

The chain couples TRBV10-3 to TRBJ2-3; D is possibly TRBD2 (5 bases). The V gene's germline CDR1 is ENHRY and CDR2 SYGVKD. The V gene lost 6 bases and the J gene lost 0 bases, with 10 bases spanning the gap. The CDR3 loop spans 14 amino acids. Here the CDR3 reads CAIRSDWSTDTQYF. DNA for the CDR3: TGTGCCATCAGGTCGGACTGGAGCACAGATACGCAGTATTTT.

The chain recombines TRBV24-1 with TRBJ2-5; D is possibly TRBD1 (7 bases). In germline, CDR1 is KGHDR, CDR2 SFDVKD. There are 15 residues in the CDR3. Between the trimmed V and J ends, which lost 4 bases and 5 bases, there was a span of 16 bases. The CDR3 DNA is TGTGCCACCAGTGACCCCCAGGGGGGACGCGAGACCCAGTACTTC. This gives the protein CATSDPQGGRETQYF.

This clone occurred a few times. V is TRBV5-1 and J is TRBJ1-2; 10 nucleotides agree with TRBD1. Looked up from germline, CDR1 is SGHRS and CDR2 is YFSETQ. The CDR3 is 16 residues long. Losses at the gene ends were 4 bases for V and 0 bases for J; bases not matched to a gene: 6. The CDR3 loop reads CASSPGTGVTNYGYTF. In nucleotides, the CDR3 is TGCGCCAGCAGCCCCGGGACAGGGGTAACTAACTATGGCTACACCTTC. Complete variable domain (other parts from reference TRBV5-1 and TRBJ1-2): KAGVTQTPRYLIKTRGQQVTLSCSPISGHRSVSWYQQTPGQGLQFLFEYFSETQRNKGNFPGRFSGRQFSNSRSEMNVSTLELGDSALYLCASSPGTGVTNYGYTFGSGTRLTVV.

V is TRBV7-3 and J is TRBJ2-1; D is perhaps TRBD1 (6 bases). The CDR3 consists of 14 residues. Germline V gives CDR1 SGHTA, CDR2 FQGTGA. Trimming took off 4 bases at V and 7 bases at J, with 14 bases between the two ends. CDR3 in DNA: TGTGCCAGCAGCTCGTCAGGGGTATTAAATGAGCAGTTCTTC. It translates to CASSSSGVLNEQFF.

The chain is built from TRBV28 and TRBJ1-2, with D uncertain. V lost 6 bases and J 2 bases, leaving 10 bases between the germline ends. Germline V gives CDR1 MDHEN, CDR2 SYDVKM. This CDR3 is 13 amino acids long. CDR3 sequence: CASRAGTNYGYTF. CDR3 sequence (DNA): TGTGCCAGCAGGGCGGGAACGAACTATGGCTACACCTTC.

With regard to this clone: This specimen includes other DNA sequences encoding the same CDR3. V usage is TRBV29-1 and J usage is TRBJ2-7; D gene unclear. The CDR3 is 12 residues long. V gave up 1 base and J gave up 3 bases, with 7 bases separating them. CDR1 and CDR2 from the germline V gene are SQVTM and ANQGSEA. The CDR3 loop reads CSVEGSGYEQYF. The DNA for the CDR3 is TGCAGCGTTGAAGGGTCAGGCTACGAGCAGTACTTC.

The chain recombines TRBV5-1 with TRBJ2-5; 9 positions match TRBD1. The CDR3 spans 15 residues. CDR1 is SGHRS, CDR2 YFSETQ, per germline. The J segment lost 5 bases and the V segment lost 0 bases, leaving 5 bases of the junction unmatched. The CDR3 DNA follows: TGCGCCAGCAGCTTGGAACAGGGGGCAGGGGAGACCCAGTACTTC. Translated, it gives CASSLEQGAGETQYF. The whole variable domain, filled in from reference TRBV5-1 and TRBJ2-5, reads KAGVTQTPRYLIKTRGQQVTLSCSPISGHRSVSWYQQTPGQGLQFLFEYFSETQRNKGNFPGRFSGRQFSNSRSEMNVSTLELGDSALYLCASSLEQGAGETQYFGPGTRLLVL.

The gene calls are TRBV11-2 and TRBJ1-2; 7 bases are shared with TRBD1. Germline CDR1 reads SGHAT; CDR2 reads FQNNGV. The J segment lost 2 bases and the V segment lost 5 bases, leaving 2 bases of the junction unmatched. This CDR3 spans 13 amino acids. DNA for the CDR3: TGTGCCAGCAGCGCGACAGGGAACTATGGCTACACCTTC. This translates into CASSATGNYGYTF. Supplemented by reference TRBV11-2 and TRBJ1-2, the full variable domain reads EAGVAQSPRYKIIEKRQSVAFWCNPISGHATLYWYQQILGQGPKLLIQFQNNGVVDDSQLPKDRFSAERLKGVDSTLKIQPAKLEDSAVYLCASSATGNYGYTFGSGTRLTVV.

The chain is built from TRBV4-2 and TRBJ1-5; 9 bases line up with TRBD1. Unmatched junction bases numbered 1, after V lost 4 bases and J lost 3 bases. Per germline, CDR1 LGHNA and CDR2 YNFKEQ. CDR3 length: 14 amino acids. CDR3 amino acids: CASSRTGDNQPQHF. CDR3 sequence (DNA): TGTGCCAGCAGCCGGACAGGGGACAATCAGCCCCAGCATTTT.

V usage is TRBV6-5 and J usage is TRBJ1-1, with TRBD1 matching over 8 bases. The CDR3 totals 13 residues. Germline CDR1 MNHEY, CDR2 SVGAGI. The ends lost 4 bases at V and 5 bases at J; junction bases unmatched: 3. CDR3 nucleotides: TGTGCCAGCAGTTTATGGACAGGGACTGAAGCTTTCTTT. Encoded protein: CASSLWTGTEAFF.

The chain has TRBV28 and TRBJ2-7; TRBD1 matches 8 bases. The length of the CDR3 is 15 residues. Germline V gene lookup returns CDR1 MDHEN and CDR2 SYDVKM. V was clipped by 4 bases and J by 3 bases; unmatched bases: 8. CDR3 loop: CASSSAGGLFYEQYF. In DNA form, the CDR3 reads TGTGCCAGCAGTTCTGCAGGGGGCCTATTCTACGAGCAGTACTTC. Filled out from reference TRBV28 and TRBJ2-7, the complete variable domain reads DVKVTQSSRYLVKRTGEKVFLECVQDMDHENMFWYRQDPGLGLRLIYFSYDVKMKEKGDIPEGYSVSREKKERFSLILESASTNQTSMYLCASSSAGGLFYEQYFGPGTRLTVT.